This entry lists 17 T cell receptor beta chains sequenced from one sample in a study of cytomegalovirus exposure and HLA in healthy donors. PCR used 60 Vbeta primers and 13 Jbeta primers. Repertoires were generated with immunoSEQ multiplex PCR, while TCRdb's copy carries only in-frame clones and drops some. The sample yields approximately 97,000 clones, approximately 77% seen once. Sequenced: PBMCs. These receptors all come from a male donor in good health and CMV-seropositive.

The chain joins TRBV6-1 to TRBJ2-7; 12 positions agree with TRBD2. The V gene end was trimmed by 6 bases and the J gene end by 5 bases; junction bases not matched to a gene: 8. Germline V gene data show CDR1 as MNHNS and CDR2 as SASEGT. The CDR3 extends over 15 amino acids. The CDR3, as DNA: TGTGCCAGCAGGCGGCTAGCGGGAGGGTTCGACGAGCAGTACTTC. It specifies CASRRLAGGFDEQYF.

This chain uses TRBV19 with TRBJ2-2, with D maybe TRBD2 (5 bases). V was shortened by 3 bases and J by 5 bases, with 13 bases between the two germline ends. The CDR3 length is 15 residues. Germline V lookup: CDR1 LNHDA, CDR2 SQIVND (reference sequence). The CDR3 loop is CASSMRVIETGELFF. The CDR3 nucleotides are TGTGCCAGTAGTATGAGGGTTATAGAGACCGGGGAGCTGTTTTTT.

The CDR3 DNA is TGTGCCAGCAGCTTTGCCCTCGGGGACACCGGGGAGCTGTTTTTT. It codes for CASSFALGDTGELFF. The chain joins TRBV9 to TRBJ2-2, with D perhaps TRBD2 (5 bases). Germline assignment: CDR1 SGDLS and CDR2 YYNGEE. Trimming removed 4 bases at V and 3 bases at J, with 13 bases between. The CDR3 consists of 15 residues.

This chain joins TRBV15 and TRBJ2-5, with 10 bases fitting TRBD1. J lost 2 bases, V lost 8 bases, and 5 bases had no gene match. CDR1 and CDR2 from the germline V gene are LNHNV and YYDKDF (reference sequence). The CDR3 totals 14 residues. The CDR3 nucleotides read TGTGCCACCTCCCGGGACAGGGGTCAAGAGACCCAGTACTTC. Protein: CATSRDRGQETQYF.

As to this clone: Only one base separates this from a far larger clonotype, so it likely reflects a read error. V is TRBV18 and J is TRBJ2-7; D gene uncertain. Germline CDR1 and CDR2: KGHSH and LQKENI. This CDR3 comprises 13 residues. The CDR3 sequence is CASTPSTSYEQYF. The CDR3 region has the DNA TGTGCCAGCACACCCAGTACCTCCTACGAGCAGTACTTC.

V gene TRBV28 combines with J gene TRBJ1-4, with 7 nucleotides matching TRBD1. V shed 5 bases and J 8 bases; nucleotides not matched to a gene: 8. The germline V gene encodes CDR1 MDHEN and CDR2 SYDVKM. The CDR3 has 14 amino acids. Here the CDR3 reads CASSLGLTGEKLFF. The CDR3 DNA reads TGTGCCAGCAGTCTCGGGTTGACAGGGGAAAAACTGTTTTTT.

V and J are TRBV6-5 and TRBJ1-6, with 9 bases identical to TRBD1. There are 16 residues in the CDR3. Germline trimming cut 0 bases from V and 13 bases from J; bases unmatched to any gene: 10. Germline V gene data show CDR1 as MNHEY and CDR2 as SVGAGI. Here the CDR3 reads CASSYSVGQGRWPLHF. In nucleotides, the CDR3 is TGTGCCAGCAGTTACTCGGTGGGACAGGGAAGGTGGCCCCTCCACTTT.

V usage is TRBV5-4 and J usage is TRBJ2-7; 12 positions match TRBD2. The CDR3 extends over 16 amino acids. Per germline, CDR1 SGHNT and CDR2 YYREEE (reference sequence). V shed 0 bases and J 5 bases; nucleotides not matched to a gene: 6. CDR3 loop: CASSLASGRARDEQYF. Here the CDR3 DNA reads TGTGCCAGCAGCTTGGCTAGCGGGAGGGCCAGGGACGAGCAGTACTTC.

Points on this clone: Within the sample, other DNA sequences also encode this same CDR3. This sequence joins TRBV7-9 and TRBJ2-7; D may be TRBD1 (5 bases). The ends were cut back, 5 bases at V and 4 bases at J, with 9 bases in the middle. The germline V gene encodes CDR1 SEHNR and CDR2 FQNEAQ (reference sequence). This CDR3 is built from 12 residues. The CDR3 sequence is CASSSQGYEQYF. The DNA of the CDR3 is TGTGCCAGCAGCAGCCAGGGATACGAGCAGTACTTC.

The chain carries TRBV28 and TRBJ1-1; D is perhaps TRBD1 (6 bases). CDR3 size: 16 residues. Trimming removed 3 bases from V and 1 base from J, with 15 bases in between. Germline-derived CDR1 and CDR2 are MDHEN and SYDVKM. CDR3 protein: CASSFSSGTQNTEAFF. As DNA, the CDR3 is TGTGCCAGCAGTTTTTCTTCCGGGACACAGAACACTGAAGCTTTCTTT.

There are a few counts of this clone. The chain recombines TRBV5-1 with TRBJ2-2, with 8 bases matching TRBD1. The ends lost 2 bases at V and 5 bases at J; junction bases unmatched: 2. The CDR3 has 14 residues. Germline V gives CDR1 SGHRS, CDR2 YFSETQ. The CDR3 is CASSFTGGTGELFF. The CDR3 DNA sequence: TGCGCCAGCAGCTTCACAGGGGGAACCGGGGAGCTGTTTTTT. Filled out from reference TRBV5-1 and TRBJ2-2, the complete variable domain reads KAGVTQTPRYLIKTRGQQVTLSCSPISGHRSVSWYQQTPGQGLQFLFEYFSETQRNKGNFPGRFSGRQFSNSRSEMNVSTLELGDSALYLCASSFTGGTGELFFGEGSRLTVL.

The chain employs TRBV5-6 and TRBJ2-3, with TRBD1 identical over 7 bases. Germline V gene sequence: CDR1 SGHDT, CDR2 YYEEEE. The CDR3 sequence is 16 residues long. J gave up 4 bases and V 1 base, and 9 bases lay outside the gene matches. The CDR3 DNA sequence: TGTGCCAGCAGCTTGAGGACAGGTCGAGGGGCAGATACGCAGTATTTT. Encoded protein: CASSLRTGRGADTQYF.

On this clone itself: Other DNA sequences from this sample encode an identical CDR3 as well. The V gene is TRBV10-3, the J gene TRBJ2-7, with a possible D match to TRBD1 (6 bases). The CDR3 spans 19 residues. In germline, CDR1 is ENHRY, CDR2 SYGVKD. The V and J ends lost 6 bases and 2 bases respectively, with 29 bases between them. CDR3 residues: CAISARTVGSPPGTYEQYF. The DNA of the CDR3 is TGTGCCATCAGCGCTCGGACAGTGGGGTCTCCCCCGGGCACCTACGAGCAGTACTTC.

This clone was counted a few times. The genes are TRBV10-1 and TRBJ1-1; no reliable D call. Germline V gene data show CDR1 as WNHNN and CDR2 as SYGVQD (reference sequence). Trimming cost V 2 bases and J 0 bases, with 7 bases left between them. The CDR3 covers 14 residues. CDR3 nucleotide sequence: TGCGCCAGCAGTGAGCCACACGTGAACACTGAAGCTTTCTTT. Translation gives CASSEPHVNTEAFF.

V and J are TRBV6-5 and TRBJ1-3, with TRBD1 matching over 7 bases. Germline lookup yields CDR1 MNHEY and CDR2 SVGAGI. The CDR3 runs to 15 residues. Trimming took 6 bases from V and 2 from J; bases not matched to a gene: 7. The CDR3 region has the DNA TGTGCCAGCAGGCACCTGACAGGGCCTGGAAACACCATATATTTT. Amino acids: CASRHLTGPGNTIYF.

In its sample, this clone was seen once. V usage is TRBV28 and J usage is TRBJ2-7; D is perhaps TRBD1 (5 bases). The CDR3 is 13 amino acids. Germline CDR1 and CDR2: MDHEN and SYDVKM. V shed 7 bases and J shed 5 bases, with 15 bases lying between them. CDR3 loop: CASINPRVNEQYF. CDR3 coding DNA: TGTGCCAGCATCAACCCCAGGGTCAACGAGCAGTACTTC.

This chain links TRBV5-1 with TRBJ1-3, with 9 bases that match TRBD1. The CDR3 is 15 amino acids. Losses at the gene ends were 1 base for V and 4 bases for J; bases not matched to a gene: 3. Germline V gene lookup returns CDR1 SGHRS and CDR2 YFSETQ. For the CDR3, the DNA is TGCGCCAGCAGCTTGAGGACAGGGGACGGAAACACCATATATTTT. It specifies CASSLRTGDGNTIYF.